This TCR beta chain was found in a study of CD4 T cells in relation to SARS-CoV-2 and coronaviruses. In the study overall: After around 10 days of antigen culture, PBMC TCR beta CDR3s were sequenced. Crossreactive spike epitopes shared across donors were mapped to their HLA restriction.

Before the COVID-19 pandemic, during about 2011-2019, CD4+ T cells were taken from unexposed donors. After ten to eleven days of culture, CD4+ T cells were isolated. Cells permitting, SARS-CoV-2 S/N and four cold-coronavirus spikes were tested on unexposed-donor CD4+ T cells. Data came from immunoSEQ multiplex PCR; TCRdb stores just in-frame clones and leaves some out. The sample lists about 20,000 clones; under 85% were seen once. The CDR3 consists of 14 residues. The V and J ends lost 5 bases and 10 bases respectively, with 18 bases between them. CDR1 and CDR2 (germline): SGHTA, FQGTGA. The count of this clone is one. Its antigen is unidentified.

The chain combines TRBV7-3 with TRBJ2-1, with a weak D call TRBD1 (6 bases). Source material: CD4+ T cells from PBMCs, cultured in vitro. This receptor was obtained from a human donor in good health. Here the CDR3 DNA reads TGTGCCAGCAGCCAGGGGCCAGGAGCGTCAGAGCAGTTCTTC. Translating it yields CASSQGPGASEQFF.